This T cell receptor beta chain was obtained from a study of beta chain features in type 1 diabetes. Findings and limits, study-wide: The study found moderately but significantly shorter TCRB CDR3s in all four CD4+ subsets of Type 1 diabetes patients. A closer apparent resemblance between naive, central memory and Treg TCRB repertoires was seen in patients than in healthy donors. For TCRB rearrangement, an influence of HLA type remained unresolved here.

The purity of all sorted populations exceeded 95%. Of the isolated RNA, all was reverse transcribed, and so the sequenced material was expressed TCRB transcripts. Produced via immunoSEQ multiplex PCR; TCRdb's table is partial and in-frame only. The sample has about 230,000 clones; around 10% are singletons. This clone has just a few counts. The antigen is not known. The sequence was collected from a woman aged 18-30 years in good health. The sample comprised naive CD4+ T cells from blood.

This CDR3 reads CASSLGPETANYGYTF. The CDR3 bases are TGCGCCAGCAGCTTGGGCCCTGAGACAGCGAACTATGGCTACACCTTC. This chain links TRBV5-1 with TRBJ1-2; TRBD1 is a possible D gene (5 bases). The CDR3 consists of 16 residues. The V gene's germline CDR1 is SGHRS and CDR2 YFSETQ. Trimming shortened V by 0 bases and J by 2 bases, and 14 bases separated the two germline ends.